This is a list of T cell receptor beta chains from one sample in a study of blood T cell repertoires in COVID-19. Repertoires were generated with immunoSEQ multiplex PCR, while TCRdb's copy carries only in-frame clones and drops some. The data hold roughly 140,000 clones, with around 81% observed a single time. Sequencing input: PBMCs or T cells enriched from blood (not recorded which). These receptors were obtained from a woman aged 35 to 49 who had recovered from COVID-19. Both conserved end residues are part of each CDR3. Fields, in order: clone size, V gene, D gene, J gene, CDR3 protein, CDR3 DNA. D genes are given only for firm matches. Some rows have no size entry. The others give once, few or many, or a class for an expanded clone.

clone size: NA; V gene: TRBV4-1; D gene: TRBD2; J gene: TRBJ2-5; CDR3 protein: CASLAISGGAATQYF; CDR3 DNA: TGCGCCAGCCTTGCCATTAGCGGGGGGGCGGCGACCCAGTACTTC
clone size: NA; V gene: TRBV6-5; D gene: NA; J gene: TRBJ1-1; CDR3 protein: CASSRGGDTEAFF; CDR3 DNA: TGTGCCAGCAGTCGAGGGGGTGACACTGAAGCTTTCTTT
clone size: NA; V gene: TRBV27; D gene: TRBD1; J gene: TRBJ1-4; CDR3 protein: CASSSRQGDGEKLFF; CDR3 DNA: TGTGCCAGCAGTTCCCGACAGGGGGATGGTGAAAAACTGTTTTTT
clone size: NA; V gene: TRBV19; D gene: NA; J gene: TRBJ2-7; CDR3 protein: CASSIVGEASYEQYF; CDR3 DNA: TGTGCCAGTAGTATAGTGGGTGAGGCGTCCTACGAGCAGTACTTC
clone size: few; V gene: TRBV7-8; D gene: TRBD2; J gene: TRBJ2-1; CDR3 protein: CASSLGGTKAYNEQFF; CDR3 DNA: TGTGCCAGCAGCCTCGGAGGGACTAAGGCCTACAATGAGCAGTTCTTC
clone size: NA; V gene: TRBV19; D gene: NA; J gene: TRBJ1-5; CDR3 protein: CASSSVFGQSNQPQHF; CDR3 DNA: TGTGCCAGTAGTAGTGTTTTTGGACAGTCCAATCAGCCCCAGCATTTT
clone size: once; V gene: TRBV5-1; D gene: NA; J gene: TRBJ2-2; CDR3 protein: CASSFGLPNTGELFF; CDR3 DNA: TGCGCCAGCAGCTTCGGACTACCGAACACCGGGGAGCTGTTTTTT
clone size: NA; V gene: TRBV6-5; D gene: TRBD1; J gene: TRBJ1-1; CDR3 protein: CASSRDRVMNTEAFF; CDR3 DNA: TGTGCCAGCAGTCGAGACAGGGTCATGAACACTGAAGCTTTCTTT
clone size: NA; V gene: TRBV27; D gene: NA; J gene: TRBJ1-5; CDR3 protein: CASRQTGGQPQHF; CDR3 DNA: TGTGCCAGCAGACAGACCGGGGGACAGCCCCAGCATTTT
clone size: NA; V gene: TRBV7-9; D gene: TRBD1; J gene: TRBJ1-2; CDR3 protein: CASSFGQGVYGYTF; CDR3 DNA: TGTGCCAGCAGCTTTGGACAGGGGGTCTATGGCTACACCTTC
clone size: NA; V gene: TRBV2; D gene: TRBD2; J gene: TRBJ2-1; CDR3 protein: CASLNPSGLDNEQFF; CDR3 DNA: TGTGCCAGCCTAAATCCTAGCGGGTTGGACAATGAGCAGTTCTTC
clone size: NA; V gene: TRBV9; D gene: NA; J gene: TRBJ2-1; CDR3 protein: CASSEGGTSYNEQFF; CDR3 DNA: TGTGCCAGCAGCGAGGGCGGGACTTCCTACAATGAGCAGTTCTTC
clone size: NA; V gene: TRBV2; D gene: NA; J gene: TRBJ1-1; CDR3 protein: CASMEGTEAFF; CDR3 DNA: TGTGCCAGCATGGAGGGCACTGAAGCTTTCTTT
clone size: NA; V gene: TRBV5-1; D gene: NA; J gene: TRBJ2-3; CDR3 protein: CASSPRGESTDTQYF; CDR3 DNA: TGCGCCAGCAGCCCCCGAGGAGAAAGCACAGATACGCAGTATTTT
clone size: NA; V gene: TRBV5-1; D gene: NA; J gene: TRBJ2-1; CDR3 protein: CASSLSIDVAANEQFF; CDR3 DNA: TGCGCCAGCAGCTTGAGTATAGACGTGGCGGCCAATGAGCAGTTCTTC
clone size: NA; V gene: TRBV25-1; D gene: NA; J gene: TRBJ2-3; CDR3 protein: CASSEYARSTDTQYF; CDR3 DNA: TGTGCCAGCAGTGAATATGCCAGGAGCACAGATACGCAGTATTTT
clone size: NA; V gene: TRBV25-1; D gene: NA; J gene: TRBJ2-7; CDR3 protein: CASSRTDSSYEQYF; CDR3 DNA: TGTGCCAGCAGCAGGACAGACAGCTCCTACGAGCAGTACTTC